The 28 T cell receptor beta chains given below trace back to one sample, sequenced in a study of T cell responses to AZD1222 COVID-19 vaccine. TCRdb keeps only in-frame clones here, not all; method: immunoSEQ multiplex PCR. The sample includes about 130,000 clones, roughly 92% of them seen just once. The material sequenced was peripheral blood, taken 28 days after the second AZD1222 dose. The receptor set was obtained from an adult who received the AZD1222 COVID-19 vaccine.

The chain joins TRBV28 to TRBJ1-4; D gene ambiguous. Looked up from germline, CDR1 is MDHEN and CDR2 is SYDVKM. V lost 3 bases to trimming and J lost 6 bases, with 14 bases between them. The CDR3 is 15 amino acids. The CDR3 region is CASSFGLLRDEKLFF. The CDR3 coding sequence is TGTGCCAGCAGTTTCGGGCTCTTGAGGGATGAAAAACTGTTTTTT.

The J gene is TRBJ2-3, the V gene TRBV1; no DNA check was done on the table's D call, TRBD2. TRBV1 is tagged as a pseudogene. There are 16 residues in the CDR3. The DNA of the CDR3 is TGCACCAGCAGCCACACGTGGCGGGGGGGACCAGATACGCAGTATTTT. It translates to CTSSHTWRGGPDTQYF.

The chain joins TRBV30 to TRBJ1-4; D may be TRBD1 (5 bases). The V and J ends lost 8 bases and 4 bases respectively, with 14 bases between them. This CDR3 spans 13 amino acids. Germline V CDR1 and CDR2: GTSNPN, SVGIG (reference sequence). The CDR3 DNA follows: TGTGCCACCTCGGACGGGGGTAATGAAAAACTGTTTTTT. This sequence encodes CATSDGGNEKLFF.

The V call is TRBV13, the J call TRBJ2-3, with a possible D match to TRBD1 (5 bases). The CDR3 is 13 residues long. The germline gives CDR1 PRHDT, CDR2 FYEKMQ (reference sequence). V was shortened by 4 bases and J by 4 bases, with 9 bases between the two germline ends. CDR3 loop: CASSSLGPDTQYF. Here the CDR3 DNA reads TGTGCCAGCAGCTCTTTGGGGCCAGATACGCAGTATTTT.

The chain couples TRBV7-2 to TRBJ2-3; D perhaps matches TRBD1 (5 bases). Trimming left V 1 base short and J 2 bases short, with 16 bases between. Per the germline V gene, CDR1 is SGHTA and CDR2 is FQGNSA. The CDR3 covers 17 residues. CDR3 region: CASSLDAGQGYTDTQYF. In DNA, the CDR3 is TGTGCCAGCAGCTTAGACGCAGGGCAGGGCTACACAGATACGCAGTATTTT.

The chain recombines TRBV7-2 with TRBJ2-1; 11 nucleotides align to TRBD2. The CDR3 spans 16 residues. J lost 4 bases, V lost 2 bases, and 4 bases had no gene match. In germline, CDR1 is SGHTA, CDR2 FQGNSA. The CDR3: CASSLRGLAVYNEQFF. In nucleotides, the CDR3 is TGTGCCAGCAGCTTAAGGGGACTAGCGGTGTACAATGAGCAGTTCTTC.

J is TRBJ2-2 and V is TRBV27, with D hard to call. Trimming pared 4 bases from V and 6 bases from J, leaving 9 bases between. The CDR3 runs to 13 residues. Germline V gene data show CDR1 as MNHEY and CDR2 as SMNVEV (reference sequence). The CDR3 reads CASSSPFPGELFF. In DNA form, the CDR3 reads TGTGCCAGCAGTTCACCTTTCCCCGGGGAGCTGTTTTTT.

This sequence joins TRBV2 and TRBJ1-1; D possibly corresponds to TRBD1 (5 bases). The V and J ends lost 3 bases and 11 bases respectively, with 16 bases between them. CDR3 size: 13 residues. Germline V gene lookup returns CDR1 SNHLY and CDR2 FYNNEI. The chain's CDR3 is CASSEIGLEGAFF. The CDR3 DNA reads TGTGCCAGCAGTGAGATAGGGTTGGAGGGGGCTTTCTTT.

The chain links TRBV29-1 to TRBJ1-1, with 9 bases lining up with TRBD1. Per the germline V gene, CDR1 is SQVTM and CDR2 is ANQGSEA. This CDR3 has 13 amino acids. The V gene end was trimmed by 4 bases and the J gene end by 5 bases; junction bases not matched to a gene: 5. This CDR3 reads CSVAGQGGTEAFF. The CDR3 DNA is TGCAGCGTTGCGGGACAGGGAGGGACTGAAGCTTTCTTT.

The V call is TRBV5-1, the J call TRBJ1-6; 7 positions agree with TRBD1. Germline CDR1 reads SGHRS; CDR2 reads YFSETQ. Trimming at V came to 3 bases and at J to 10 bases, leaving 10 bases not matched to a gene. The CDR3 loop spans 15 amino acids. As DNA, the CDR3 is TGCGCCAGCAGCTCCGCAGGGACAGCGGGATCACCCCTCCACTTT. This sequence encodes CASSSAGTAGSPLHF.

The chain recombines TRBV6-1 with TRBJ1-5; D is unclear. Germline CDR1 and CDR2: MNHNS and SASEGT. The CDR3 length is 15 residues. Trimming left V 1 base short and J 3 bases short, with 10 bases between. Here the CDR3 DNA reads TGTGCCAGCAGTGAAGGAACATGGGACAATCAGCCCCAGCATTTT. It is translated as CASSEGTWDNQPQHF.

The chain carries TRBV9 and TRBJ1-2; a possible D gene is TRBD1 (6 bases). Trimming took off 4 bases at V and 7 bases at J, with 17 bases between the two ends. This CDR3 has 14 amino acids. Germline V gene sequence: CDR1 SGDLS, CDR2 YYNGEE. CDR3 in DNA: TGTGCCAGCAGCCCCGGAGAGGGGGATGGTGGCTACACCTTC. This encodes CASSPGEGDGGYTF.

The chain has TRBV27 and TRBJ2-1; D is undetermined. This CDR3 comprises 16 residues. Germline V CDR1 and CDR2: MNHEY, SMNVEV (reference sequence). Trimming removed 5 bases at V and 7 bases at J, with 21 bases between. CDR3 in amino acids: CASSVSRTRVGNEQFF. The CDR3 DNA reads as TGTGCCAGCAGTGTCTCGCGGACCAGAGTGGGGAATGAGCAGTTCTTC.

The chain couples TRBV28 to TRBJ2-2; 7 bases align to TRBD2. From germline, CDR1 is MDHEN and CDR2 SYDVKM. The junction had 6 bases not matched to a gene; V was cut back by 10 bases and J by 4 bases. The CDR3 sequence is 13 residues long. CDR3 sequence: CATPASGTGELFF. In DNA form, the CDR3 reads TGTGCCACCCCGGCTAGCGGCACCGGGGAGCTGTTTTTT.

The rearrangement uses TRBV25-1 and TRBJ2-1; D perhaps matches TRBD2 (6 bases). Trimming left V 1 base short and J 5 bases short, with 15 bases between. CDR1 and CDR2 from the germline V gene are MGHDK and SYGVNS. This CDR3 is built from 16 residues. CDR3 DNA: TGTGCCAGCAGTGAATCCGGCGGGGTTAAGAACAATGAGCAGTTCTTC. Translation: CASSESGGVKNNEQFF.

This clone is a singleton in its sample. This rearrangement joins TRBV7-8 to TRBJ2-2; weak D call: TRBD2 (5 bases). The V and J ends lost 1 base and 4 bases respectively, with 10 bases between them. Germline loops: CDR1 SGHVS, CDR2 FQNEAQ. The CDR3 has 15 residues. CDR3: CASSLGTPVTGELFF. In nucleotides, the CDR3 is TGTGCCAGCAGCTTAGGGACTCCGGTCACCGGGGAGCTGTTTTTT.

This clone was counted between two and nine times. The V gene is TRBV30, the J gene TRBJ1-6; D is unresolved. The CDR3 sequence is 14 residues long. V lost 2 bases and J lost 9, with 14 bases in between. The germline V gene encodes CDR1 GTSNPN and CDR2 SVGIG (reference sequence). The CDR3 DNA sequence: TGTGCCTGGAGTACCAGAATATTAGGTTCACCCCTCCACTTT. Translating it yields CAWSTRILGSPLHF.

The V and J genes are TRBV7-9 and TRBJ2-1; D is perhaps TRBD2 (7 bases). Germline V gene sequence: CDR1 SEHNR, CDR2 FQNEAQ (reference sequence). The CDR3 is made up of 15 amino acids. Trimming removed 2 bases at V and 4 bases at J, with 12 bases between. The CDR3 reads CASSLRGGSYNEQFF. Here the CDR3 DNA reads TGTGCCAGCAGCTTAAGGGGGGGATCATACAATGAGCAGTTCTTC. The variable domain in full, completed from reference TRBV7-9 and TRBJ2-1, reads DTGVSQNPRHKITKRGQNVTFRCDPISEHNRLYWYRQTLGQGPEFLTYFQNEAQLEKSRLLSDRFSAERPKGSFSTLEIQRTEQGDSAMYLCASSLRGGSYNEQFFGPGTRLTVL.

This clone was counted once. V usage is TRBV28 and J usage is TRBJ2-3, with a possible D match to TRBD2 (7 bases). The germline V gene has CDR1 MDHEN and CDR2 SYDVKM. The CDR3 loop spans 13 amino acids. V was pared by 7 bases and J by 2 bases, with 10 bases between. CDR3 sequence (DNA): TGTGCCAGCAACCGGGGGGCCACAGATACGCAGTATTTT. Its translation is CASNRGATDTQYF.

The chain employs TRBV27 and TRBJ2-7, with TRBD2 identical over 8 bases. CDR1 is MNHEY, CDR2 SMNVEV, per germline (reference sequence). J was trimmed by 3 bases and V by 4 bases; bases with no gene match: 5. This CDR3 spans 14 amino acids. In DNA, the CDR3 is TGTGCCAGCAGTTCCGGGGGGGGAAGCTACGAGCAGTACTTC. Amino acids: CASSSGGGSYEQYF.

V is TRBV28 and J is TRBJ2-1; 9 bases are shared with TRBD2. CDR3 length: 16 amino acids. The V and J ends lost 4 bases and 3 bases, in that order; junction bases with no gene match: 7. Per the germline V gene, CDR1 is MDHEN and CDR2 is SYDVKM. The CDR3 sequence is CASSSLSGSVYNEQFF. The CDR3 DNA follows: TGTGCCAGCAGTTCCCTTAGCGGGAGTGTCTACAATGAGCAGTTCTTC.

The V and J genes are TRBV12-3 or TRBV12-4 and TRBJ1-2; tentative D call: TRBD1 (5 bases). The CDR3 length is 12 residues. Deletions cut 5 bases from V and 13 bases from J, with 17 bases between. CDR3 protein: CASSHSGTSGTF. The CDR3 bases are TGTGCCAGCAGTCATAGTGGGACTTCTGGCACCTTC.

As for this clone: The sample has other DNA sequences that encode this CDR3 too. The chain is built from TRBV11-3 and TRBJ2-5; D is tentatively TRBD1 or TRBD2 (6 bases each). Germline-derived CDR1 and CDR2 are SGHNT and YENEEA. Trimming cost V 4 bases and J 5 bases, with 17 bases left between them. There are 15 residues in the CDR3. Here the CDR3 DNA reads TGTGCCAGCAGCTCAGGGGTGGGGGGAGGCGAGACCCAGTACTTC. This gives the protein CASSSGVGGGETQYF.

The chain links TRBV6-2 or TRBV6-3 to TRBJ2-5, with 11 bases fitting TRBD1. V gave up 2 bases and J gave up 7 bases; unmatched junction bases: 0. Germline-derived CDR1 and CDR2 are MNHEY and SVGEGT. This CDR3 comprises 13 residues. The CDR3: CASSYGTGGTQYF. In DNA, the CDR3 is TGTGCCAGCAGTTACGGGACAGGGGGGACCCAGTACTTC.

The rearrangement links TRBV30 to TRBJ2-2; D is perhaps TRBD1 or TRBD2 (5 bases each). This CDR3 region has 11 residues. Germline CDR1 and CDR2: GTSNPN and SVGIG (reference sequence). V was cut by 4 bases and J by 7 bases, with 7 bases left in between. CDR3 in DNA: TGTGCCTGGATGGGGGACGGGGAGCTGTTTTTT. It yields the protein CAWMGDGELFF.

The chain employs TRBV4-1 and TRBJ2-3; TRBD2 agrees at 7 bases. Unmatched junction bases numbered 7, after V lost 6 bases and J lost 4 bases. Germline V gene sequence: CDR1 MGHRA, CDR2 YSYEKL. CDR3 length: 14 residues. For the CDR3, the DNA is TGCGCCAGCAGTTGGGCGGGAGAAGCAGATACGCAGTATTTT. It translates to CASSWAGEADTQYF.

This clone was counted only a few times. The V call is TRBV10-1, the J call TRBJ1-1; tentative D call: TRBD1 (6 bases). V was cut by 8 bases and J by 1 base, with 11 bases left in between. The CDR3 runs to 13 residues. The germline V gene encodes CDR1 WNHNN and CDR2 SYGVQD (reference sequence). The CDR3 here is CASGGGQNTEAFF. In DNA form, the CDR3 reads TGCGCCAGCGGCGGGGGGCAGAACACTGAAGCTTTCTTT.

Regarding this clone: One end of the junction is discordant with germline, which a read error may explain. This chain uses TRBV24-1 with TRBJ2-7; no firm D call. The V gene's germline CDR1 is KGHDR and CDR2 SFDVKD. This CDR3 has 13 residues. Here the CDR3 reads CATSGALTYGQYF. The CDR3 DNA follows: TGTGCCACCAGTGGGGCTCTTACCTACGGGCAGTACTTC.